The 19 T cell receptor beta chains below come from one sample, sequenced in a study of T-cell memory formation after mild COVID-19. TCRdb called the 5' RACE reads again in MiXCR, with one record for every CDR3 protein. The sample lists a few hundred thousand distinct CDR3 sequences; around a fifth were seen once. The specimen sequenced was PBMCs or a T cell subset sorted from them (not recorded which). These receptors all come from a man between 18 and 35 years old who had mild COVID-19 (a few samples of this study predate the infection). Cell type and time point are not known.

CDR3 nucleotides: TGCGCCAGCAGCTCCCGGGAGGGAAACACAGATACGCAGTATTTT. This codes for CASSSREGNTDTQYF. The V call is TRBV5-1, the J call TRBJ2-3; 8 bases are shared with TRBD2. The CDR3 is made up of 15 amino acids. Losses at the gene ends were 3 bases for V and 2 bases for J; bases not matched to a gene: 5. The germline gives CDR1 SGHRS, CDR2 YFSETQ.

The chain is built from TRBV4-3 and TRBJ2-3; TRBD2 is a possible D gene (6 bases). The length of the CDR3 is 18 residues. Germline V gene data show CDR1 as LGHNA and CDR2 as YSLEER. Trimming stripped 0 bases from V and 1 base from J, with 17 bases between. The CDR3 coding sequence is TGCGCCAGCAGCCAAGATTCCGGGCCCGGGGGACGCACAGATACGCAGTATTTT. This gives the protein CASSQDSGPGGRTDTQYF.

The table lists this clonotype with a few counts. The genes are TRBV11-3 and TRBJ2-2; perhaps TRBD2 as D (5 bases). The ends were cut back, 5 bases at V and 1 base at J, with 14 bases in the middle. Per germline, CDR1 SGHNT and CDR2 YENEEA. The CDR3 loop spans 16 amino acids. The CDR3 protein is CASSPYRGQNTGELFF. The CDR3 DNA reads TGTGCCAGCAGCCCCTATCGGGGTCAGAACACCGGGGAGCTGTTTTTT.

The CDR3 DNA reads as TGTGCCAGCAGTTTATCTTCCGTTCCGACAGGGGGTCCCACTGAAGCTTTCTTT. Protein: CASSLSSVPTGGPTEAFF. The chain has TRBV27 and TRBJ1-1, with 9 bases fitting TRBD1. V lost 0 bases and J lost 4; bases outside the gene matches: 12. The CDR3 has 18 residues. The V gene's germline CDR1 is MNHEY and CDR2 SMNVEV (reference sequence).

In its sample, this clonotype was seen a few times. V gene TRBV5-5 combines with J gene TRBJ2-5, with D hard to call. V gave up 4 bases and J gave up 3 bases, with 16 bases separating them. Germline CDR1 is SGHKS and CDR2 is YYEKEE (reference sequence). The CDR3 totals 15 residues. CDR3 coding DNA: TGTGCCAGCAGCCGACCGGCGGACGAAAAAGAGACCCAGTACTTC. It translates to CASSRPADEKETQYF.

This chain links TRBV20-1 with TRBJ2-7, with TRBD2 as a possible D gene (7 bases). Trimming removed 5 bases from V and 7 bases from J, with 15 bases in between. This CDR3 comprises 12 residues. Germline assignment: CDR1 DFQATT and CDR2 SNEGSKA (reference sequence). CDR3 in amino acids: CSAAAGAGEQYV. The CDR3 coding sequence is TGCAGTGCTGCTGCGGGGGCAGGGGAGCAGTACGTC.

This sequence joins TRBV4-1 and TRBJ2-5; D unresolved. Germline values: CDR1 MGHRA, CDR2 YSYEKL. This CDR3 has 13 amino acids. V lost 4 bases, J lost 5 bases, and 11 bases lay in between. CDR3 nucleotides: TGCGCCAGCAGCCTTCGCGTCGCGGAGACCCAGTACTTC. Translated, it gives CASSLRVAETQYF.

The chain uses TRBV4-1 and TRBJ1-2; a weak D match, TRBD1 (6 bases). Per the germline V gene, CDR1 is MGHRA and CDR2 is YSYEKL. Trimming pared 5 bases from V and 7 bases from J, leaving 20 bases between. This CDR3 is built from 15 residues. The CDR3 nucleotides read TGCGCCAGCAGCAAGGGGGGAGGTAACCCTCCTGGCTACACCTTC. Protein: CASSKGGGNPPGYTF.

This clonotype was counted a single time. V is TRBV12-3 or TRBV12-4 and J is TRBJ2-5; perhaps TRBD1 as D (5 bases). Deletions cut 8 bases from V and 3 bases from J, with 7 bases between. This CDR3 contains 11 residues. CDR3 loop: CASQGKETQYF. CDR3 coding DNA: TGTGCCAGCCAGGGCAAAGAGACCCAGTACTTC.

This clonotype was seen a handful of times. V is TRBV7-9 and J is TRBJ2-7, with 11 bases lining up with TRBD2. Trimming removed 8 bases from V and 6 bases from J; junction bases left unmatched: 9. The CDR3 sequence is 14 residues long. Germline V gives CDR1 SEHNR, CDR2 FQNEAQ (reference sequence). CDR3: CASSEFGTSGEQYV. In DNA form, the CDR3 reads TGTGCCAGCTCAGAATTCGGGACTAGCGGCGAGCAGTACGTC.

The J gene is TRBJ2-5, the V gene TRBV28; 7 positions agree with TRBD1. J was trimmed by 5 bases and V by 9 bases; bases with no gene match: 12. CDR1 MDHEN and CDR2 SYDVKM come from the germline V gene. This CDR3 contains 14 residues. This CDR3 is CASLAGQAGETQYF. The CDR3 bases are TGTGCCAGTTTGGCTGGACAGGCCGGGGAGACCCAGTACTTC. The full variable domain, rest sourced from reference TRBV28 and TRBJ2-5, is DVKVTQSSRYLVKRTGEKVFLECVQDMDHENMFWYRQDPGLGLRLIYFSYDVKMKEKGDIPEGYSVSREKKERFSLILESASTNQTSMYLCASLAGQAGETQYFGPGTRLLVL.

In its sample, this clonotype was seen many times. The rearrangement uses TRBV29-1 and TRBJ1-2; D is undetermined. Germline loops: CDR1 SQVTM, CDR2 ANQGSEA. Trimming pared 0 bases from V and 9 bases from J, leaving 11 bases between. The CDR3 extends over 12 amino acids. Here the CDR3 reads CSVEEQPLRYTF. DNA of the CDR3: TGCAGCGTTGAAGAACAGCCCCTGCGCTACACCTTC.

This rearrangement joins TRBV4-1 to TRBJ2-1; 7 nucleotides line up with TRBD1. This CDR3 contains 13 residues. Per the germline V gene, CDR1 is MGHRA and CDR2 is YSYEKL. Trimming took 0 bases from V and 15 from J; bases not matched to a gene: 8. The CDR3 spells CASSQENRGRLFF. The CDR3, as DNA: TGCGCCAGCAGCCAAGAGAACAGGGGTCGTTTGTTCTTC.

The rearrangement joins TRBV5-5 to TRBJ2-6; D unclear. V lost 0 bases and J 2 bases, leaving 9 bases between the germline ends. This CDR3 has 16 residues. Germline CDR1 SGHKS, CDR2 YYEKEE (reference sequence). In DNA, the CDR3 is TGTGCCAGCAGCTTGGAGGTCCTCGCTGGGGCCAACGTCCTGACTTTC. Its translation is CASSLEVLAGANVLTF.

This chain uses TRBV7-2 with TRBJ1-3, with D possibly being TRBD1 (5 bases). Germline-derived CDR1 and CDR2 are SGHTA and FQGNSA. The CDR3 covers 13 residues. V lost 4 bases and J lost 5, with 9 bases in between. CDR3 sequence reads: CASSSGTRNTIYF. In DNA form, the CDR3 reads TGTGCCAGCAGCTCCGGGACGAGAAACACCATATATTTT.

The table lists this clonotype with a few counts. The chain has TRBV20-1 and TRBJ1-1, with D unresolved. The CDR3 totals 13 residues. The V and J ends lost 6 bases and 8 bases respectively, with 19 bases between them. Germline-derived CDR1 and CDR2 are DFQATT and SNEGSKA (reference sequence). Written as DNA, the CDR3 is TGCAGTGCCGATCGGGCACACCTTGGCGAAGCTTTCTTT. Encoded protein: CSADRAHLGEAFF.

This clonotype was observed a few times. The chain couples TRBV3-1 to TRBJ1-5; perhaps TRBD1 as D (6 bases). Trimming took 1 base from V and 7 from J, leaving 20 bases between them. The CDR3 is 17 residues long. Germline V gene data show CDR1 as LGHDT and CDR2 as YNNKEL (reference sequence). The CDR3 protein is CASSQGSSTGRWQPQHF. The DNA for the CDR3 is TGTGCCAGCAGCCAAGGCTCCTCGACAGGCCGGTGGCAGCCCCAGCATTTT. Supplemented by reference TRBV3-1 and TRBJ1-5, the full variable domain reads DTAVSQTPKYLVTQMGNDKSIKCEQNLGHDTMYWYKQDSKKFLKIMFSYNNKELIINETVPNRFSPKSPDKAHLNLHINSLELGDSAVYFCASSQGSSTGRWQPQHFGDGTRLSIL.

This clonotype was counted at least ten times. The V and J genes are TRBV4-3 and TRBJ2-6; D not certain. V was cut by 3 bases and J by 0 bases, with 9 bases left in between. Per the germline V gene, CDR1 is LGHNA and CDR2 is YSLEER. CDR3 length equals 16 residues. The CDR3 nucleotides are TGCGCCAGCAGCCACCACTCGAGCTCTGGGGCCAACGTCCTGACTTTC. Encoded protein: CASSHHSSSGANVLTF.

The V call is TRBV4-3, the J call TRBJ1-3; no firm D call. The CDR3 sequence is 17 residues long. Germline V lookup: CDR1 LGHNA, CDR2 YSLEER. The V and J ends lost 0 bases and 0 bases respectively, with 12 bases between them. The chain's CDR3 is CASSQEGVRNSGNTIYF. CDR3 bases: TGCGCCAGCAGCCAAGAAGGCGTCAGGAACTCTGGAAACACCATATATTTT.